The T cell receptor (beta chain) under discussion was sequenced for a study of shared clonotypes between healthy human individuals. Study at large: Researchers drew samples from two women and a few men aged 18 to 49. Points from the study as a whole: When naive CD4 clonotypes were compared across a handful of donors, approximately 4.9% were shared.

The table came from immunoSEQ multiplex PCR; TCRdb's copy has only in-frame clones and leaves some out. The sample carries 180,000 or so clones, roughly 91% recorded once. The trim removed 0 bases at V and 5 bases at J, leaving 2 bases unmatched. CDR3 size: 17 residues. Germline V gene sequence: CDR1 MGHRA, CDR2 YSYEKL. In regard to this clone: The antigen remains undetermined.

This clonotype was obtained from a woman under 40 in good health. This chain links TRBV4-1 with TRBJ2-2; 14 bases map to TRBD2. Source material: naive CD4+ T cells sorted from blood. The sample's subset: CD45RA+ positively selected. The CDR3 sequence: CASSQETSGRVTGELFF. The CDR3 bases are TGCGCCAGCAGCCAAGAGACTAGCGGGAGGGTAACCGGGGAGCTGTTTTTT.